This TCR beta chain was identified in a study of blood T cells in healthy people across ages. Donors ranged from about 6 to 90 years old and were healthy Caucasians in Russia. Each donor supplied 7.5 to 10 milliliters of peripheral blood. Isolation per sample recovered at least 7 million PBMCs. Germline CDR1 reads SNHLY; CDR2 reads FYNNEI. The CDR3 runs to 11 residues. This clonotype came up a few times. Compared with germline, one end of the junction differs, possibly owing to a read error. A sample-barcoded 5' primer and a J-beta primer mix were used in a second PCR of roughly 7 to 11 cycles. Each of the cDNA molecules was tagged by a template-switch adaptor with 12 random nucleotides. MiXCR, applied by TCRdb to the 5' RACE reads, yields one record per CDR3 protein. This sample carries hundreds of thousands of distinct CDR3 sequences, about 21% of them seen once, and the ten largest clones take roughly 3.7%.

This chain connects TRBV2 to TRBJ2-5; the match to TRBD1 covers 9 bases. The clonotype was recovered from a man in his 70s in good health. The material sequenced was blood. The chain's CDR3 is CAGSTGGVQYF. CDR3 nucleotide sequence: TGTGCCGGCAGTACAGGGGGCGTGCAGTACTTC. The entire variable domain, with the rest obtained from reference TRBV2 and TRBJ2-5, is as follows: EPEVTQTPSHQVTQMGQEVILRCVPISNHLYFYWYRQILGQKVEFLVSFYNNEISEKSEIFDDQFSVERPDGSNFTLKIRSTKLEDSAMYFCAGSTGGVQYFGPGTRLLVL.